This T cell receptor (beta chain) was sequenced in a study of blood T cells in healthy people across ages (dated by TCRdb to between 2014 and 2017). Turning to the overall study: In model experiments, template switching captured roughly one uniquely barcoded TCR beta cDNA molecule for every two T cells. The study measured age-related changes in TCR beta repertoire diversity using deep sequencing normalized with unique cDNA molecular identifiers. The donors were divided into four age groups: young (average approximately 17 years), middle-aged (over 35), aged (roughly 66) and long-lived (about 84). To avoid experimental bias, donors of different ages were randomly spread across the sequencing lanes. Using the same blood draw, the study looked at two additional independent replicas of 1 million unique cDNA reads for two donors, one aged 18 to 30 and the other aged 80 or older. Broader findings and caveats from the paper: A strong correlation was found between observed TCR beta diversity and the percentage of naive T cells measured by flow cytometry. Conclusive comparison of naive and antigen-experienced compartments was prevented by the profiling of bulk unsorted PBMCs. The long-lived group showed more naive CD4+ T cells, fewer expanded clones and increased TCR diversity than the aged group, suggesting age selection. Observed TCR beta diversity per million T cells fell roughly linearly with age, and a significant reduction was already apparent by age about 36. Because the CMV infection status of the donors was unknown, age-related changes in expanded clonotypes may potentially have been confounded. Total diversity estimates from one million sequenced T cells were considered lower bounds and underestimates.

CDR1 and CDR2 are read off the germline V gene as SGHTA and FQGTGA. Inclusive of the bounding cysteine and phenylalanine, the CDR3 is 14 residues long. Left in the record is the CDR3 DNA by itself, 42 bases read in frame from the first base. The trim is 2 bases for V and 4 bases for J, with a gap of 11 bases between the germline ends. Systemically healthy Caucasian individuals from Russia, some 40 in total and aged 6 to 90 years, were included as donors. Around 10 milliliters of peripheral blood were drawn from each donor into EDTA-treated Vacutainer tubes. Ficoll-Paque density-gradient centrifugation was used to isolate PBMCs, with at least 6.5 million per sample. Trizol reagent was used to extract total RNA from PBMCs, with at least 5.5 micrograms per sample. The percentages of naive CD45RAhigh/CD27high T cells were determined by flow cytometry on a PBMC aliquot from every donor. This clonotype was found many times. Its target antigen remains unknown. Base-call qualities are not available, and no considerably larger clone is one nucleotide away.

Library construction relied on 5' RACE. This sample was sequenced with an Illumina HiSeq 2500. The second PCR ran for roughly 7 to 12 cycles and used a J-beta primer mix along with a sample-barcoded 5' primer. Each TCR beta cDNA molecule received a unique molecular identifier from a template-switch 5' adaptor carrying 12 random nucleotides. Each sample yielded at least 3 million CDR3-containing paired-end reads. First-strand cDNA synthesis was performed from all RNA using the Mint cDNA synthesis kit, with priming by a TRBC-specific oligonucleotide. Following uracil-DNA glycosylase treatment, all cDNA underwent a first 18-cycle PCR with the universal primers M1SS and BC2_uni_R. Per the source publication's procedure: Each sample was normalized by randomly selecting 1 million high-quality reads, each carrying a distinct molecular identifier. Instead of being binned into consensus sequences, reads that shared molecular identifiers were thrown out. MiTCR, set to a Q25 quality threshold and the strictest error-elimination algorithm, was used for CDR3 identification, clonotype clustering and error correction. A nonparametric unseen species model with Euler transformation was used to estimate lower-bound total TCR beta diversity. TCRdb reworked the public reads: Q25 trimming with fastp, MiXCR clone assembly, productive beta chains retained. Here each entry gathers all rows of one CDR3 protein and keeps the most common genes and DNA. What appears here as the V and J calls and clone size reflects TCRdb's work, not the paper's. The sample profile shows about 380,000 distinct CDR3 sequences; 45% to 65% of them were found once. The top ten constitute 50% to 65% of the sample.

The TCR sequence derives from a man in his 60s in good health. Recombination linked TRBV7-3 to TRBJ2-5, with the D gene not clear enough to name. Sequenced material: blood. Here is the DNA: TGTGCCAGCAGCTTAGGTGGGCAGTCAGAGACCCAGTACTTC. This is translated as CASSLGGQSETQYF.